This entry features one T cell receptor (beta chain) sequence. The sample comes from a study of OX40 agonist ivuxolimab in advanced cancers. Some clones are missing from TCRdb's copy, which holds only in-frame ones; the method was immunoSEQ multiplex PCR. The sample yields about 58,000 clones, 80% to 90% seen once. This CDR3 comprises 14 residues. Germline V gene sequence: CDR1 LNHDA, CDR2 SQIVND (reference sequence). Trimming stripped 4 bases from V and 7 bases from J, with 11 bases between. The rearrangement joins TRBV19 to TRBJ1-6, with D perhaps matching TRBD1 (6 bases). Sequencing used CD4+ or CD8+ T cells sorted from blood, obtained in a trial of the OX40 agonist ivuxolimab. The TCR was taken from an adult with an advanced solid tumor such as melanoma, head and neck, liver or kidney cancer. CDR3 coding DNA: TGTGCCAGTAGTACGACGGGACAAAATTCACCCCTCCACTTT. This gives the protein CASSTTGQNSPLHF. The full variable domain, with the rest looked up from reference TRBV19 and TRBJ1-6, is DGGITQSPKYLFRKEGQNVTLSCEQNLNHDAMYWYRQDPGQGLRLIYYSQIVNDFQKGDIAEGYSVSREKKESFPLTVTSAQKNPTAFYLCASSTTGQNSPLHFGNGTRLTVT.